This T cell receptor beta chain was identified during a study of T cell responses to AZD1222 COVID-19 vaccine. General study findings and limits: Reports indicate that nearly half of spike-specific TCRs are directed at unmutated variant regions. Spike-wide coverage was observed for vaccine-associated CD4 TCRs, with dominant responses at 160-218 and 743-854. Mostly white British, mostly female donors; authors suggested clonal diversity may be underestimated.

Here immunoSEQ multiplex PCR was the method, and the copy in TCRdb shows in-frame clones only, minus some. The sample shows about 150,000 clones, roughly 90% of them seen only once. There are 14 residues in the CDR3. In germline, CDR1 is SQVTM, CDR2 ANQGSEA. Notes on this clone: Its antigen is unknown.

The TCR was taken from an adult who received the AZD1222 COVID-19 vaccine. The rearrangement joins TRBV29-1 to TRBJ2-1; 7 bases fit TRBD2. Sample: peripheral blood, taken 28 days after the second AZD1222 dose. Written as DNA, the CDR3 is TGCAGTTGGGGGGGAACCGCGGAGCTCGATGAGCAGTTCTTC. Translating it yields CSWGGTAELDEQFF.